There are a few counts of the clone carrying this T cell receptor beta chain. Its antigen is not known. Sequencing of DNA taken from cultured CD4+ T cells relied on the Oncomine TCR Beta short-read assay. TCRdb reprocessed the PCR reads with MiXCR, giving one entry per CDR3 protein. The table records about 12,000 distinct CDR3 sequences, 35% to 40% of them present only once. The record originates from a study of vaccination and CD4 T cells after COVID-19. V was pared by 2 bases and J by 3 bases, with 6 bases of the junction left unmatched. CDR1 is ENHRY and CDR2 is SYGVKD in the germline V gene. CDR3 length equals 17 residues. Stated treatment: roughly 10-day PBMC culture with coronavirus spike peptide pools or control peptides (ViraFEST assay).

Source material: cultured CD4+ T cells from blood. V usage is TRBV10-3 and J usage is TRBJ2-3; 12 bases map to TRBD2. This receptor was taken from a human donor with COVID-19. CDR3 sequence (DNA): TGTGCCATCAGTGAGCTAGCGGGGGGGCCTGGAACAGATACGCAGTATTTT. Translation gives CAISELAGGPGTDTQYF.